The rows below give T cell receptor beta chains drawn from one sample of a study of T cell repertoires in cytomegalovirus infection. Using its own MiXCR run on the reads, TCRdb lists one record per CDR3 protein. This table has roughly 630,000 distinct CDR3 sequences, approximately 24% appearing once. The sample was CD8+ T cells from PBMCs. The receptor source for this set is a human donor in good health (CMV status not recorded). Some clones in this sample may be carry-over from other donors' samples. CDR3s include the opening cysteine and the closing phenylalanine or tryptophan. A D gene is named only where the DNA matches it firmly. The listing skips clone size in some rows; elsewhere it reads once, few, many or a size class.

v_gene	abundance	d_gene	j_gene	CDR3aa	CDR3nt
TRBV9	NA	NA	TRBJ2-1	CASSESRDHYNEQFF	TGTGCCAGCAGCGAGTCGAGGGACCACTACAATGAGCAGTTCTTC
TRBV7-9	few	NA	TRBJ1-3	CASSLLAEKRTIYF	TGTGCCAGCAGCTTATTGGCGGAGAAAAGGACCATATATTTT
TRBV25-1	few	NA	TRBJ2-1	CASSPIGVNEQFF	TGTGCCAGCAGTCCAATAGGGGTGAATGAGCAGTTCTTC
TRBV5-6	NA	TRBD2	TRBJ2-1	CASSSRLAVVDEQFF	TGTGCCAGCAGCTCCAGACTAGCGGTGGTGGATGAGCAGTTCTTC
TRBV15	NA	NA	TRBJ2-7	CATRDGSSYEQYF	TGTGCCACCAGGGACGGGAGCTCCTACGAGCAGTACTTC
TRBV6-6	many	NA	TRBJ2-5	CASSYEDLAGETQYF	TGTGCCAGCAGTTACGAGGACTTGGCTGGGGAGACCCAGTACTTC
TRBV27	few	TRBD2	TRBJ2-1	CASSRTSGANEQFF	TGTGCCAGCAGTCGGACTAGCGGGGCTAATGAGCAGTTCTTC
TRBV28	NA	NA	TRBJ2-5	CASSSTRLGQETQYF	TGTGCCAGCAGCTCTACTCGACTAGGCCAAGAGACCCAGTACTTC
TRBV6-6	few	NA	TRBJ2-2	CASSFGPGVGELFF	TGTGCCAGCAGTTTTGGCCCCGGGGTAGGGGAGCTGTTTTTT
TRBV4-2	few	NA	TRBJ1-1	CASSQALQGTEAFF	TGTGCCAGCAGCCAAGCATTGCAGGGGACTGAAGCTTTCTTT
TRBV6-6	NA	NA	TRBJ1-2	CASSYEEPYGYTF	TGTGCCAGCAGTTACGAGGAGCCCTATGGCTACACCTTC
TRBV7-3	many	TRBD2	TRBJ2-1	CASSPSSGGAGEQFF	TGTGCCAGCAGCCCTTCTAGCGGGGGGGCAGGTGAGCAGTTCTTC
TRBV9	few	TRBD1	TRBJ2-1	CASSVGTGYNEQFF	TGTGCCAGCAGCGTCGGGACAGGGTATAATGAGCAGTTCTTC
TRBV27	NA	NA	TRBJ1-4	CASRPTGVSLSRRTNEKLFF	TGTGCCAGCAGACCCACCGGAGTCTCTCTGTCCCGTCGAACTAATGAAAAACTGTTTTTT
TRBV5-1	NA	NA	TRBJ1-1	CASSHEGGLNTEAFF	TGCGCCAGCAGCCATGAGGGTGGGTTGAACACTGAAGCTTTCTTT
TRBV19	NA	TRBD1	TRBJ2-1	CASSIRDRVYDEQFF	TGTGCCAGTAGTATCCGGGACAGGGTATACGATGAGCAGTTCTTC
TRBV19	few	TRBD2	TRBJ2-1	CASSMRLAGNTWNEQFF	TGTGCCAGTAGTATGCGACTAGCGGGGAACACTTGGAATGAGCAGTTCTTC
TRBV19	few	NA	TRBJ2-2	CASSEWLLNTGELFF	TGTGCCAGTAGTGAGTGGCTCCTCAACACCGGGGAGCTGTTTTTT